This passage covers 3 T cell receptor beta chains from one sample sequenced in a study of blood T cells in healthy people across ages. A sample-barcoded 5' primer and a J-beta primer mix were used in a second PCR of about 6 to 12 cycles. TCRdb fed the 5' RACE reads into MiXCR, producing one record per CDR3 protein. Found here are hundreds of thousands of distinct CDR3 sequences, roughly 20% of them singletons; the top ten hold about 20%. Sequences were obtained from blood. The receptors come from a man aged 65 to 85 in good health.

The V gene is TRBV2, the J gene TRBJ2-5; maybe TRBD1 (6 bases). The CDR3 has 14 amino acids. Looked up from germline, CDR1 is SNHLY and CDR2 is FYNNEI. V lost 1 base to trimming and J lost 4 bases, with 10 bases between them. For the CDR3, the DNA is TGTGCCAGCAGTGAAGTTTGGGGGCCAGAGACCCAGTACTTC. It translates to CASSEVWGPETQYF.

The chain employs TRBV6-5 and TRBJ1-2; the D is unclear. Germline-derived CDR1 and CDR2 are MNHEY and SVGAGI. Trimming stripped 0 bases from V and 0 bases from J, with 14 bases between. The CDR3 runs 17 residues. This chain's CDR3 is CASSYSWGDLANYGYTF. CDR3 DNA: TGTGCCAGCAGTTACTCATGGGGTGACTTAGCTAACTATGGCTACACCTTC.

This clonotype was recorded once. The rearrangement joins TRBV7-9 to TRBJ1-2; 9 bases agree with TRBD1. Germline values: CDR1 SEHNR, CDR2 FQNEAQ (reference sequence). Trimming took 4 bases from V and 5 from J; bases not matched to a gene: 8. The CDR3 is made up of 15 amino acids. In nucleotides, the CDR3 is TGTGCCAGCAGCTCAGGACAGGGGACGCAATATGGCTACACCTTC. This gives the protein CASSSGQGTQYGYTF. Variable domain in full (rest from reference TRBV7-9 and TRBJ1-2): DTGVSQNPRHKITKRGQNVTFRCDPISEHNRLYWYRQTLGQGPEFLTYFQNEAQLEKSRLLSDRFSAERPKGSFSTLEIQRTEQGDSAMYLCASSSGQGTQYGYTFGSGTRLTVV.